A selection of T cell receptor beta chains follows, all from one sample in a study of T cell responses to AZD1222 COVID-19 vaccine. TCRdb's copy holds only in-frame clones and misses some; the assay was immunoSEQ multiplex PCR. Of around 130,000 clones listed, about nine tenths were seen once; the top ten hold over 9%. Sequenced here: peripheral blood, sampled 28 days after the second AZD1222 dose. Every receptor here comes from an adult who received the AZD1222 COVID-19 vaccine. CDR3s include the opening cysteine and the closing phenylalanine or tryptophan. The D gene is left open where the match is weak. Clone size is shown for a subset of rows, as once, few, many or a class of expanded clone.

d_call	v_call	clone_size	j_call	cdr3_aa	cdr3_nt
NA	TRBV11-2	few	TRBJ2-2	CASSLSGPNTGELFF	TGTGCCAGCAGCTTATCCGGGCCCAACACCGGGGAGCTGTTTTTT
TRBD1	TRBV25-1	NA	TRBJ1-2	CASSEGQAYGYTF	TGTGCCAGCAGTGAAGGACAGGCCTATGGCTACACCTTC
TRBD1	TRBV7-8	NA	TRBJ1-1	CASSLRPHYRGMDTEAFF	TGTGCCAGCAGCTTACGCCCTCACTACAGGGGTATGGACACTGAAGCTTTCTTT
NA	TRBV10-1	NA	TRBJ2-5	CASSRGPSETQYF	TGCGCCAGCAGCAGGGGACCGTCAGAGACCCAGTACTTC
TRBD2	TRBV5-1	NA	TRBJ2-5	CASSLAYSGRRLGETQYF	TGCGCCAGCAGCTTGGCTTATAGCGGGAGGCGATTGGGAGAGACCCAGTACTTC
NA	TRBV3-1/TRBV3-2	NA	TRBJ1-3	CASSQNRDISSGNTIYF	TGTGCCAGCAGCCAAAACCGGGACATAAGCTCTGGAAACACCATATATTTT
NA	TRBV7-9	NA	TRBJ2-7	CASSLANRDYEQYF	TGTGCCAGCAGCTTAGCAAACAGGGACTACGAGCAGTACTTC
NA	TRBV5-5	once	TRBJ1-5	CASSSEGYQPQHF	TGTGCCAGCAGCTCTGAGGGTTATCAGCCCCAGCATTTT
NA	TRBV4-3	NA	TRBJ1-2	CASSQVGTINYGYTF	TGCGCCAGCAGCCAAGTCGGGACTATCAACTATGGCTACACCTTC
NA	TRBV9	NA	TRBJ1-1	CASSVSARWPTTGRDTEAFF	TGTGCCAGCAGCGTAAGCGCTCGTTGGCCAACGACAGGAAGGGACACTGAAGCTTTCTTT
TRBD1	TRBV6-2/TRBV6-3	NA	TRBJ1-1	CASSSAGGTNTEAFF	TGTGCCAGCAGCTCCGCAGGGGGGACGAACACTGAAGCTTTCTTT
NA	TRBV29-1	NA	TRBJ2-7	CSVGGDSYSYEQYF	TGCAGCGTTGGCGGGGACAGCTACTCCTACGAGCAGTACTTC
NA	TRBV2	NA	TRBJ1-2	CASSFTLGYGYTF	TGTGCCAGCAGTTTCACCCTGGGCTATGGCTACACCTTC
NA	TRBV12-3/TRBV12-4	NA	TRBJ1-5	CASSLRSNQPQHF	TGTGCCAGCAGTTTGAGGAGCAATCAGCCCCAGCATTTT
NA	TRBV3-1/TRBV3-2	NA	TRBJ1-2	CASSPTRTARDGYTF	TGTGCCAGCAGCCCTACAAGGACAGCGCGGGATGGCTACACCTTC
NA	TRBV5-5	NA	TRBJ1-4	CASSLELATNEKLFF	TGTGCCAGCAGCCTGGAATTGGCAACTAATGAAAAACTGTTTTTT
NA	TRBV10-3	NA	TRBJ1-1	CAISEGDPNTEAFF	TGTGCCATCAGTGAGGGGGACCCAAACACTGAAGCTTTCTTT
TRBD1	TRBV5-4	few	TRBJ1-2	CASSSGQVNTYGYTF	TGTGCCAGCAGCTCTGGACAGGTCAATACCTATGGCTACACCTTC
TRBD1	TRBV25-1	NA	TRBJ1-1	CASSRQGGAFF	TGTGCCAGCAGCCGACAGGGTGGGGCTTTCTTT
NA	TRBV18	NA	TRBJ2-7	CASSPPGHGEQYF	TGTGCCAGCTCACCACCGGGACACGGAGAGCAGTACTTC
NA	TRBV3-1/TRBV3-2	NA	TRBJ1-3	CASSQEGIGRSGNTIYF	TGTGCCAGCAGCCAAGAAGGGATAGGGCGCTCTGGAAACACCATATATTTT
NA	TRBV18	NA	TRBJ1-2	CASSPPGLAGGYTF	TGTGCCAGCTCACCACCCGGACTTGCTGGGGGCTACACCTTC
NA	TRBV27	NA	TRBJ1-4	CASSLLGGLSGKLFF	TGTGCCAGCAGTTTATTGGGGGGGCTCTCCGGAAAACTGTTTTTT
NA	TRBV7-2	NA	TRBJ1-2	CASSLVYGAERNGYTF	TGTGCCAGCAGCTTAGTTTACGGGGCGGAGAGGAATGGCTACACCTTC
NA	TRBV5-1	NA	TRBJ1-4	CASSAQQGPNEKLFF	TGCGCCAGCAGCGCCCAACAGGGCCCTAATGAAAAACTGTTTTTT
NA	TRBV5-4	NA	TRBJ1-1	CASSLAGTANTEAFF	TGTGCCAGCAGCTTGGCCGGGACGGCGAACACTGAAGCTTTCTTT
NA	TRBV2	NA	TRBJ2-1	CASTRDSYNEQFF	TGTGCCAGCACCAGAGACAGCTACAATGAGCAGTTCTTC
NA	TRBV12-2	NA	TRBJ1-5	CASPPELASWAVTNQPQHF	TGTGCAAGTCCCCCAGAGCTGGCTAGTTGGGCAGTCACCAATCAGCCCCAGCATTTT
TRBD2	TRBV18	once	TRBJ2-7	CASSVNSRGGGSYEQYF	TGTGCCAGCTCCGTAAATAGTCGGGGGGGCGGATCCTACGAGCAGTACTTC
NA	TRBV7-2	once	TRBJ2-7	CASSFLQGRGYEQYF	TGTGCCAGCAGCTTCTTACAGGGCCGAGGCTACGAGCAGTACTTC
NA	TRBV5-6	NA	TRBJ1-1	CASSILGARAEAFF	TGTGCCAGCAGCATCCTCGGGGCGAGGGCTGAAGCTTTCTTT
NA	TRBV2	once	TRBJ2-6	CASSESGVGANVLTF	TGTGCCAGCAGTGAGTCAGGGGTCGGGGCCAACGTCCTGACTTTC
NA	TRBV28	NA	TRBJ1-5	CASSLSWEGWHF	TGTGCCAGCAGTTTATCCTGGGAAGGGTGGCATTTT
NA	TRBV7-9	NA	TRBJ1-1	CASSQRDSYTEAFF	TGTGCCAGCAGCCAAAGGGACTCTTACACTGAAGCTTTCTTT
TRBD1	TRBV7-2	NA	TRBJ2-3	CASSLGTGQPTDTQYF	TGTGCCAGCAGCTTAGGGACGGGACAGCCCACAGATACGCAGTATTTT
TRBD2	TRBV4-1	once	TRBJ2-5	CASSQGWQAGGETQYF	TGCGCCAGCAGCCAAGGATGGCAGGCGGGGGGGGAGACCCAGTACTTC
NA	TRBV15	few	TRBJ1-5	CATSISGPGEGPQHF	TGTGCCACCAGCATTTCAGGCCCGGGCGAGGGGCCCCAGCATTTT
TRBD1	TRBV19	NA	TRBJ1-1	CASIKDRVNTEAFF	TGTGCCAGTATTAAGGACAGGGTGAACACTGAAGCTTTCTTT
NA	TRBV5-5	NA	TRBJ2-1	CASSLTGTHNYNEQFF	TGTGCCAGCAGCTTAACCGGGACACATAACTACAATGAGCAGTTCTTC
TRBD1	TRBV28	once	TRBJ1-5	CASSLQTGAYSNQPQHF	TGTGCCAGCAGTCTACAGACAGGGGCATATAGCAATCAGCCCCAGCATTTT
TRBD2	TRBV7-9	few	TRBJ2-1	CASSSTSGPNEQFF	TGTGCCAGCAGCTCGACTAGCGGGCCGAATGAGCAGTTCTTC
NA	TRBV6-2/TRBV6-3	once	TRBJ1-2	CASSPQGYYGYTF	TGTGCCAGCAGCCCCCAGGGATACTATGGCTACACCTTC
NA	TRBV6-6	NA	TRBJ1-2	CASSYVSSRPGGYTF	TGTGCCAGCAGTTACGTGTCGTCTCGCCCAGGTGGCTACACCTTC
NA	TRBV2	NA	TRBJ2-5	CASTPGRAETQYF	TGTGCCAGCACCCCGGGTAGGGCTGAGACCCAGTACTTC
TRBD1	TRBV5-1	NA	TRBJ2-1	CASSERQGRSYNEQFF	TGCGCCAGCAGTGAAAGACAGGGGCGATCCTACAATGAGCAGTTCTTC
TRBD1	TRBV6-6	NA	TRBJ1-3	CASSYSQGAGNTIYF	TGTGCCAGCAGTTACTCACAGGGGGCTGGAAACACCATATATTTT
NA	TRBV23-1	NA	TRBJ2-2	CASSPTIADGRTGELFF	TGCGCCAGCAGTCCCACCATCGCAGATGGGAGGACCGGGGAGCTGTTTTTT
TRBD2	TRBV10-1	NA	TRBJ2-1	CASSDRLAEGDEQFF	TGCGCCAGCAGTGATCGGCTAGCGGAAGGGGATGAGCAGTTCTTC
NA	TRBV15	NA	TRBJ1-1	CATSSGGQMNTEAFF	TGTGCCACCAGCAGCGGGGGGCAGATGAACACTGAAGCTTTCTTT
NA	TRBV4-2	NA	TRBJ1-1	CASSQSGGGTEAFF	TGTGCCAGCAGCCAGTCCGGAGGAGGCACTGAAGCTTTCTTT
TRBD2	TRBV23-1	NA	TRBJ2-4	CAIAGDLAKNIQYF	TGCGCCATAGCGGGGGACTTAGCCAAAAACATTCAGTACTTC
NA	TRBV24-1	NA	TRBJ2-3	CATSGRGSTDTQYF	TGTGCCACCAGTGGCCGTGGTAGCACAGATACGCAGTATTTT